Presented here are 20 T cell receptor beta chains from one specimen sequenced in a study of T cell changes during pregnancy in multiple sclerosis. Assay: immunoSEQ multiplex PCR; the TCRdb copy retains only in-frame clones and omits some. The table lists tens of thousands of clones, more than 85% of them singletons. Sequenced here: peripheral blood, sampled after pregnancy. The receptors stem from a female donor with multiple sclerosis, enrolled in a pregnancy study.

This CDR3 reads CASSAIGVNYGYTF. The CDR3 DNA reads as TGTGCCAGCAGCGCTATAGGAGTTAACTATGGCTACACCTTC. This rearrangement joins TRBV7-9 to TRBJ1-2; D not certain. This CDR3 has 14 amino acids. Trimming took off 5 bases at V and 1 base at J, with 11 bases between the two ends. The germline gives CDR1 SEHNR, CDR2 FQNEAQ (reference sequence).

The chain carries TRBV15 and TRBJ2-5; 8 nucleotides match TRBD2. The length of the CDR3 is 14 residues. Germline V gene data show CDR1 as LNHNV and CDR2 as YYDKDF (reference sequence). V lost 5 bases and J lost 5; bases outside the gene matches: 7. As DNA, the CDR3 is TGTGCCACCAGCTTAAGCGGGGGTTGGGAGACCCAGTACTTC. Translated, it gives CATSLSGGWETQYF. Filled out from reference TRBV15 and TRBJ2-5, the complete variable domain reads DAMVIQNPRYQVTQFGKPVTLSCSQTLNHNVMYWYQQKSSQAPKLLFHYYDKDFNNEADTPDNFQSRRPNTSFCFLDIRSPGLGDTAMYLCATSLSGGWETQYFGPGTRLLVL.

The chain employs TRBV29-1 and TRBJ1-2; D gene uncertain. V was trimmed by 4 bases and J by 12 bases, leaving 6 bases between them. CDR3 length: 8 amino acids. Germline assignment: CDR1 SQVTM and CDR2 ANQGSEA. The CDR3 region has the DNA TGCAGCGTTGGGCTTAACACCTTC. Its protein is CSVGLNTF.

The rearrangement joins TRBV10-3 to TRBJ1-1; D possibly corresponds to TRBD1 (6 bases). The CDR3 sequence is 14 residues long. The V gene's germline CDR1 is ENHRY and CDR2 SYGVKD. The V gene lost 3 bases and the J gene lost 11 bases, with 19 bases spanning the gap. The CDR3 DNA reads as TGTGCCATCAGTGATTCAGGGGCCCCGGGTGGCGCTTTCTTT. Translation gives CAISDSGAPGGAFF.

This clone occurred a few times. The chain carries TRBV6-4 and TRBJ2-3, with 13 bases fitting TRBD2. CDR1 and CDR2 from the germline V gene are MRHNA and SNTAGT. This CDR3 contains 15 residues. After removal of 6 bases from V and 4 bases from J, the junction contained 4 bases not matched to a gene. The CDR3 sequence is CASRATSGGADTQYF. CDR3 bases: TGTGCCAGCAGGGCCACTAGCGGGGGGGCAGATACGCAGTATTTT.

This chain connects TRBV10-1 to TRBJ2-3; the D gene is possibly TRBD2 (7 bases). The germline gives CDR1 WNHNN, CDR2 SYGVQD (reference sequence). The CDR3 has 16 residues. The V end was cut by 2 bases, the J end by 2 bases, with 14 bases between. The CDR3 DNA follows: TGCGCCAGCAGTGAGGTTGAGGGGGGGACCACAGATACGCAGTATTTT. Translated: CASSEVEGGTTDTQYF.

The J gene is TRBJ1-5, the V gene TRBV6-5; D gene unclear. Per the germline V gene, CDR1 is MNHEY and CDR2 is SVGAGI. The CDR3 extends over 15 amino acids. V was clipped by 0 bases and J by 0 bases, with 6 bases between them. The CDR3 DNA is TGTGCCAGCAGTTACTCCCAGAATAGCAATCAGCCCCAGCATTTT. Translating gives CASSYSQNSNQPQHF.

J is TRBJ1-5 and V is TRBV9; TRBD1 agrees at 10 bases. CDR3 size: 16 residues. Losses at the gene ends were 4 bases for V and 2 bases for J; bases not matched to a gene: 6. Per the germline V gene, CDR1 is SGDLS and CDR2 is YYNGEE. As DNA, the CDR3 is TGTGCCAGCAGCCCCGGACAGGGGGGACGCAATCAGCCCCAGCATTTT. Translated: CASSPGQGGRNQPQHF.

V and J are TRBV6-6 and TRBJ2-3, with 11 bases lining up with TRBD2. V shed 10 bases and J 7 bases; nucleotides not matched to a gene: 7. The CDR3 spans 13 residues. Germline V gene data show CDR1 as MNHNY and CDR2 as SVGAGI (reference sequence). CDR3 amino acids: CATLAGGLNTQYF. The CDR3 nucleotides are TGTGCCACCTTAGCGGGGGGGCTCAATACGCAGTATTTT.

The chain links TRBV5-5 to TRBJ2-7; tentative D call: TRBD1 (5 bases). V was clipped by 0 bases and J by 3 bases, with 7 bases between them. Germline V gene data show CDR1 as SGHKS and CDR2 as YYEKEE (reference sequence). The CDR3 extends over 13 amino acids. The CDR3 DNA reads TGTGCCAGCAGCTTGGTGCAGGGCTACGAGCAGTACTTC. Residues: CASSLVQGYEQYF.

This chain joins TRBV28 and TRBJ1-1; a possible D gene is TRBD1 (5 bases). The CDR3 consists of 11 residues. The germline V gene encodes CDR1 MDHEN and CDR2 SYDVKM. V dropped 0 bases and J dropped 10 bases, with 6 bases sitting between them. CDR3 protein: CASSLWGGAFF. The CDR3 nucleotides are TGTGCCAGCAGTTTATGGGGGGGAGCTTTCTTT.

V usage is TRBV15 and J usage is TRBJ1-1; D is possibly TRBD1 (6 bases). The CDR3 extends over 15 amino acids. Trimming took 1 base from V and 0 from J, leaving 9 bases between them. Germline loops: CDR1 LNHNV, CDR2 YYDKDF (reference sequence). This chain's CDR3 is CATSRGQGLNTEAFF. The CDR3 DNA sequence: TGTGCCACCAGCAGAGGGCAGGGGTTGAACACTGAAGCTTTCTTT.

The chain is built from TRBV28 and TRBJ2-6; a weak D match, TRBD1 (5 bases). The length of the CDR3 is 13 residues. The V gene's germline CDR1 is MDHEN and CDR2 SYDVKM. V lost 8 bases and J 4 bases, leaving 9 bases between the germline ends. The CDR3: CASRQTGANVLTF. The CDR3, as DNA: TGTGCCAGCCGACAGACCGGGGCCAACGTCCTGACTTTC.

This chain joins TRBV19 and TRBJ2-1; TRBD2 agrees at 13 bases. This CDR3 spans 16 amino acids. CDR1 is LNHDA, CDR2 SQIVND, per germline (reference sequence). V shed 5 bases, J shed 6 bases, and the junction held 7 bases outside the gene matches. CDR3 in amino acids: CASSLEGLAGTNEQFF. The CDR3 nucleotides are TGTGCCAGTAGTTTGGAGGGACTAGCGGGAACCAATGAGCAGTTCTTC.

In the case of this clone: The missing conserved phenylalanine or tryptophan at the end of this CDR3 makes a read error likely. The DNA is left out, because the CDR3 cannot be placed on it with certainty; the CDR3 is given as TCRdb lists it. The chain links TRBV7-7 to TRBJ1-4; the table names TRBD1, a call not compared with the DNA. The CDR3 is 13 amino acids long, termini counted. Germline CDR1 is SSHAT and CDR2 is FNYEAQ (reference sequence). CDR3 amino acids: CASSDRGGPIFWI.

The chain uses TRBV11-2 and TRBJ1-2, with D perhaps matching TRBD1 (6 bases). V was shortened by 0 bases and J by 10 bases, with 12 bases between the two germline ends. The CDR3 loop spans 13 amino acids. Germline CDR1 and CDR2: SGHAT and FQNNGV. DNA for the CDR3: TGTGCCAGCAGCTTAGATTTGCGGGGGCCCTACACCTTC. This gives the protein CASSLDLRGPYTF.

V and J are TRBV6-6 and TRBJ2-3, with D perhaps TRBD1 (6 bases). The length of the CDR3 is 15 residues. Germline CDR1 and CDR2: MNHNY and SVGAGI (reference sequence). V shed 6 bases and J shed 3 bases, with 16 bases lying between them. CDR3 region: CASRDRIRGTDTQYF. The CDR3 DNA is TGTGCCAGCAGGGACCGAATCAGGGGAACAGATACGCAGTATTTT.

The rearrangement joins TRBV19 to TRBJ1-2; 8 bases are a match to TRBD1. J gave up 4 bases and V 5 bases, and 12 bases lay outside the gene matches. The germline V gene has CDR1 LNHDA and CDR2 SQIVND (reference sequence). This CDR3 spans 16 amino acids. CDR3 coding DNA: TGTGCCAGTAGTCCCTCAGGGGGCGCGTTGGGCTATGGCTACACCTTC. Protein sequence: CASSPSGGALGYGYTF.

V gene TRBV4-3 combines with J gene TRBJ1-4; 10 nucleotides align to TRBD1. The V and J ends lost 1 base and 7 bases, in that order; junction bases with no gene match: 9. Germline assignment: CDR1 LGHNA and CDR2 YSLEER. This CDR3 is built from 17 residues. CDR3 bases: TGCGCCAGCAGCCAAGCCCTGACAGGGGGCGCCGGTGAAAAACTGTTTTTT. It yields the protein CASSQALTGGAGEKLFF.

The V and J genes are TRBV9 and TRBJ2-1; a weak D match, TRBD2 (6 bases). Deletions cut 2 bases from V and 0 bases from J, with 12 bases between. This CDR3 is 16 amino acids long. Looked up from germline, CDR1 is SGDLS and CDR2 is YYNGEE. The CDR3 spells CASSVTGLTSYNEQFF. CDR3 coding DNA: TGTGCCAGCAGCGTTACTGGACTAACCTCCTACAATGAGCAGTTCTTC.